The T cell receptor (beta chain) under discussion was sequenced for a study of regulatory T cells in long-lasting Graves disease. Study background: A definition of persistent Graves' disease required over 5 years of antithyroid drugs plus positive TSH receptor antibodies.

Ten or more counts support this clonotype. Investigators prepared the TCR beta libraries by applying iRepertoire HTBI primers and Arm-PCR of CDR3 regions. TCRdb processed the multiplex PCR reads anew with MiXCR; each CDR3 protein has one entry. The sample records around 460,000 distinct CDR3 sequences, approximately 22% being singletons. As for time point: persistent/refractory GD, antithyroid drugs over 5 years with positive TRAb. RNA from PBMCs was the source of the TCR library. The patients included were those that came from an endocrinology department in Xi'an, China. V lost 6 bases to trimming and J lost 7 bases; unmatched junction nucleotides: 10. The CDR3 spans 14 residues. CDR1 is DFQATT and CDR2 is SNEGSKA in the germline V gene (reference sequence).

This clonotype was obtained from a female donor with Graves disease. The sample consisted of peripheral blood mononuclear cells (PBMCs), taken when the disease was refractory, from a patient treated with antithyroid drugs. The rearrangement links TRBV20-1 to TRBJ1-4; 8 bases align to TRBD1. CDR3 sequence reads: CSATGTGGSEKLFF. CDR3 coding DNA: TGCAGTGCAACCGGGACAGGTGGGAGTGAAAAACTGTTTTTT.